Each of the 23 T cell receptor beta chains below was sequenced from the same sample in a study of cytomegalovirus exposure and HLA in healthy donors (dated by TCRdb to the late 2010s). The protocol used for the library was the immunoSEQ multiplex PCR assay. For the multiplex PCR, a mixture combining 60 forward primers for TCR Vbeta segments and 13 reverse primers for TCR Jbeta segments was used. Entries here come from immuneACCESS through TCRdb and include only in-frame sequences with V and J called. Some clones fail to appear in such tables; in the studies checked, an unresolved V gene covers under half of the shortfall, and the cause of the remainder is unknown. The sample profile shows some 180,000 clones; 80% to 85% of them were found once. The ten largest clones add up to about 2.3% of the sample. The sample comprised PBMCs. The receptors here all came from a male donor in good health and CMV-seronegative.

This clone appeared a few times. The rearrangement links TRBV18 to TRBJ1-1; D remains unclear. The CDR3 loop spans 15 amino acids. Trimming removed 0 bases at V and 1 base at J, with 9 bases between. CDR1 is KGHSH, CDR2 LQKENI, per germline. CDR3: CASSPPLGRNTEAFF. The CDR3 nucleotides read TGTGCCAGCTCACCACCCTTGGGGAGGAACACTGAAGCTTTCTTT.

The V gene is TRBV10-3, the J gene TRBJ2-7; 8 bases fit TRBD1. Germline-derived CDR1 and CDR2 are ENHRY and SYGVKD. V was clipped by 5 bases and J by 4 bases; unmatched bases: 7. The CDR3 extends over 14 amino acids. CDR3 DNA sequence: TGTGCCATCAGTAAACAGGGGGTTGGGTACGAGCAGTACTTC. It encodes CAISKQGVGYEQYF.

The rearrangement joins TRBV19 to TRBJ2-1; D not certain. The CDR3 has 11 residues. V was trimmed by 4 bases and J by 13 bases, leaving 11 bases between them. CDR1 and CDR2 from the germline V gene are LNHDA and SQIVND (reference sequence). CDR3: CASSNDFTQFF. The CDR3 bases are TGTGCCAGTAGTAACGACTTTACCCAGTTCTTC.

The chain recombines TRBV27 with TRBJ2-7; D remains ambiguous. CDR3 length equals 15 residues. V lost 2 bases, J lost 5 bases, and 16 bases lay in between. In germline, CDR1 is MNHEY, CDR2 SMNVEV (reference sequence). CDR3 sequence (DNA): TGTGCCAGCAGTTTAGTCGGCAGGCCAAACGACGAGCAGTACTTC. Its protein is CASSLVGRPNDEQYF.

The CDR3 reads CASSIVSGDGYTF. Here the CDR3 DNA reads TGTGCCAGTAGTATAGTGTCAGGGGATGGCTACACCTTC. The chain recombines TRBV19 with TRBJ1-2; tentatively, D is TRBD1 (6 bases). Germline CDR1 LNHDA, CDR2 SQIVND (reference sequence). The CDR3 covers 13 residues. With 1 base removed from V and 6 bases from J, the gap between germline ends came to 9 bases.

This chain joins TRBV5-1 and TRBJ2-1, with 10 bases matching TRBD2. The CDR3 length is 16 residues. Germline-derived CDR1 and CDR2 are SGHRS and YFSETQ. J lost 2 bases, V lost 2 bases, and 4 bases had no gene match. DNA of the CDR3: TGCGCCAGCAGCTTAGCAGCGGGGGGGGCCTACAATGAGCAGTTCTTC. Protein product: CASSLAAGGAYNEQFF.

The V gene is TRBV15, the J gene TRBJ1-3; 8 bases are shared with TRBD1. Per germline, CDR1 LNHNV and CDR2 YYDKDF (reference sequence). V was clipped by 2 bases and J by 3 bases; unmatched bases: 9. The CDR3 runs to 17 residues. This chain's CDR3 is CATSRQGQGGVGNTIYF. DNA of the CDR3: TGTGCCACCAGCAGACAAGGACAGGGTGGTGTTGGAAACACCATATATTTT.

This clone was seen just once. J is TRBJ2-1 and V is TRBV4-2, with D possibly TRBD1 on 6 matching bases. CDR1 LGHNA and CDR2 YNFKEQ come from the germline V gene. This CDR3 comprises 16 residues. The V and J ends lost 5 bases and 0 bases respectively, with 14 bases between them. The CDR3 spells CASSTHTGSSYNEQFF. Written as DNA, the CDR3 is TGTGCCAGCAGCACCCATACAGGGAGCTCCTACAATGAGCAGTTCTTC.

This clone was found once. CDR3 nucleotide sequence: TGTGCCAGCAGTGAAGATGGACTAGCGGGGTACGAGCAGTACTTC. Translated: CASSEDGLAGYEQYF. This chain links TRBV2 with TRBJ2-7, with TRBD2 matching over 12 bases. J gave up 4 bases and V 1 base, and 2 bases lay outside the gene matches. The CDR3 is 15 residues long. Germline CDR1 SNHLY, CDR2 FYNNEI.

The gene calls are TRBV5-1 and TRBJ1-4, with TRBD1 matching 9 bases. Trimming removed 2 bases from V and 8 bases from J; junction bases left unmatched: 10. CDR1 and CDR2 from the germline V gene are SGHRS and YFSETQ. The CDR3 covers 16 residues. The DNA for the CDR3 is TGCGCCAGCAGCTTCTTAACAGGGGGCGGAGAGGAAAAACTGTTTTTT. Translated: CASSFLTGGGEEKLFF. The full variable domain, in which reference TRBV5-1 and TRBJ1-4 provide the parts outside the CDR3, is KAGVTQTPRYLIKTRGQQVTLSCSPISGHRSVSWYQQTPGQGLQFLFEYFSETQRNKGNFPGRFSGRQFSNSRSEMNVSTLELGDSALYLCASSFLTGGGEEKLFFGSGTQLSVL.

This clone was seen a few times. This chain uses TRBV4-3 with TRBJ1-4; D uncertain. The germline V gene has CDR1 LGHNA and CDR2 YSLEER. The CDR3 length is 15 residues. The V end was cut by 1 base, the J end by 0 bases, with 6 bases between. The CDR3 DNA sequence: TGCGCCAGCAGCCAAGTACAATCAACTAATGAAAAACTGTTTTTT. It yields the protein CASSQVQSTNEKLFF.

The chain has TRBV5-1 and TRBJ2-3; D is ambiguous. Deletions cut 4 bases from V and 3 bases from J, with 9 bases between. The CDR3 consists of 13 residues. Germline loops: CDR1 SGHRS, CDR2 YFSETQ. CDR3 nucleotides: TGCGCCAGCAGCCTGCAGGCTACAGATACGCAGTATTTT. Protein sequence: CASSLQATDTQYF.

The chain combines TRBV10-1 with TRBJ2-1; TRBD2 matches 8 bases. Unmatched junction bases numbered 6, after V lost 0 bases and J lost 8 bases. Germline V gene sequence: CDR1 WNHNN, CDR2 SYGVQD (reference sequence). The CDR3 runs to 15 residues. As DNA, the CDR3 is TGCGCCAGCAGTGAGTCTAGCGGGACCCCGGATGAGCAGTTCTTC. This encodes CASSESSGTPDEQFF.

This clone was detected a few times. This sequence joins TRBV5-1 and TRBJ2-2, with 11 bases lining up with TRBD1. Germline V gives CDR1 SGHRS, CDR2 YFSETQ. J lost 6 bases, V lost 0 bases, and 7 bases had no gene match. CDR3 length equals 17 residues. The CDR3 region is CASSLAVGGQGAGELFF. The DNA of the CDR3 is TGCGCCAGCAGCTTGGCGGTCGGGGGACAGGGGGCCGGGGAGCTGTTTTTT.

CDR3 in amino acids: CASSVLAGGVDEQFF. CDR3 bases: TGTGCCAGCAGCGTCCTAGCGGGGGGCGTCGATGAGCAGTTCTTC. The chain recombines TRBV9 with TRBJ2-1, with 11 bases identical to TRBD2. Germline V gene sequence: CDR1 SGDLS, CDR2 YYNGEE. The CDR3 length is 15 residues. V shed 2 bases, J shed 8 bases, and the junction held 6 bases outside the gene matches.

The CDR3 DNA reads TGTGCCAGCAGGGTTGGCAGGGATGGACGCGGCTACACCTTC. Residues: CASRVGRDGRGYTF. The J gene is TRBJ1-2, the V gene TRBV2; D might be TRBD1 (5 bases). V was shortened by 6 bases and J by 8 bases, with 19 bases between the two germline ends. CDR1 and CDR2 from the germline V gene are SNHLY and FYNNEI. The CDR3 is 14 amino acids.

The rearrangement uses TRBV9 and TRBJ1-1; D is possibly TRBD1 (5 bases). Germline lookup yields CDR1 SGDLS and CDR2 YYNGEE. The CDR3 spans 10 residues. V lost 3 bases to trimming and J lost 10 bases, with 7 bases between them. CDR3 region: CASSGGLAFF. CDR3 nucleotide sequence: TGTGCCAGCAGCGGGGGCCTAGCTTTCTTT.

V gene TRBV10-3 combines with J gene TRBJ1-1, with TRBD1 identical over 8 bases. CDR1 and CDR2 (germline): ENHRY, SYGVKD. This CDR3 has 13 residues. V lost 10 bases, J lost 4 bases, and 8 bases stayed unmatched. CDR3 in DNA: TGTGCCACTTGCGACAGGGGAGGCACTGAAGCTTTCTTT. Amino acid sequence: CATCDRGGTEAFF.

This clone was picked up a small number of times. The DNA of the CDR3 is TGTGCCAGCAGCTTGAGGTCTACTTTGACAGGGGGGACTTACCAGCCCCAGCATTTT. Its protein product is CASSLRSTLTGGTYQPQHF. This chain connects TRBV5-6 to TRBJ1-5; 9 nucleotides agree with TRBD1. Losses at the gene ends were 1 base for V and 7 bases for J; bases not matched to a gene: 18. The CDR3 is 19 amino acids. Germline values: CDR1 SGHDT, CDR2 YYEEEE.

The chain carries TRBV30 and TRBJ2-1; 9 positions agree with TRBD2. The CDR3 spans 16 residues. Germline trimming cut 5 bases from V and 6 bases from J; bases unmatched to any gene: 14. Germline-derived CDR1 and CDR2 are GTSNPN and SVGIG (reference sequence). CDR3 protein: CAWERFSGGVGNEQFF. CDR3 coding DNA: TGTGCCTGGGAGCGTTTTAGCGGGGGTGTTGGCAATGAGCAGTTCTTC.

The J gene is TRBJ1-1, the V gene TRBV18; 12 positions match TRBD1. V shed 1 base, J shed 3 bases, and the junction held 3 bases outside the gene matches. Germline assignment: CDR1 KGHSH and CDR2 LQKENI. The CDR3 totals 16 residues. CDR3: CASSPRDRGRDTEAFF. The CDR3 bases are TGTGCCAGCTCACCACGGGACAGGGGGCGGGACACTGAAGCTTTCTTT.

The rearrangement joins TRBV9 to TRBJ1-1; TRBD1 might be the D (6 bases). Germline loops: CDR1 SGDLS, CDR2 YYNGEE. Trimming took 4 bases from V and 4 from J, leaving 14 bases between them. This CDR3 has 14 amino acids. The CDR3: CASSPQGGGTEAFF. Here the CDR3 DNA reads TGTGCCAGCAGCCCACAGGGTGGAGGCACTGAAGCTTTCTTT.

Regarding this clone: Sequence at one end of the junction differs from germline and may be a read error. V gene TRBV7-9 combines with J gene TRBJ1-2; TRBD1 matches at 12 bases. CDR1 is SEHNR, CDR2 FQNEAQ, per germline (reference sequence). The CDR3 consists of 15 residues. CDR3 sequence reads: CSSSRSGTGGNGYTF. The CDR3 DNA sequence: TGTTCCAGCAGCCGGTCCGGGACAGGGGGCAACGGCTACACCTTC.